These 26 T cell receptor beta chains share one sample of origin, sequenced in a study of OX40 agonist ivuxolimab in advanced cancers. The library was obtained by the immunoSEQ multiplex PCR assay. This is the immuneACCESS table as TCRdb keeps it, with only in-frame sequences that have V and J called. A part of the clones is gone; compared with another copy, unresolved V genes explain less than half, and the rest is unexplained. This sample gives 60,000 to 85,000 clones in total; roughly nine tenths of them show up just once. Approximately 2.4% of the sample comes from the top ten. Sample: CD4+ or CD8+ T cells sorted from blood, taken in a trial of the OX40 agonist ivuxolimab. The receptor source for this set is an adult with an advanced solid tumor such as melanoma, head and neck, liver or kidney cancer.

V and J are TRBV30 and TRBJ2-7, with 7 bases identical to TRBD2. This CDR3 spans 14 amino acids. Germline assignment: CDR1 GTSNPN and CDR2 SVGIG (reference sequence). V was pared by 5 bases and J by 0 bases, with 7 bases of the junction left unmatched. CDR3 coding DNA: TGTGCCTGGGGGCCCGGGACTATCTCCTACGAGCAGTACTTC. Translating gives CAWGPGTISYEQYF.

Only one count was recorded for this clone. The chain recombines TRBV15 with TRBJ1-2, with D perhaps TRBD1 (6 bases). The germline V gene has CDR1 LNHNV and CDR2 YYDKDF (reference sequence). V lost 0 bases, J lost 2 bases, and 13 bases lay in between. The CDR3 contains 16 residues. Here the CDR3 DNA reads TGTGCCACCAGCAGAGATGGCACAGGGAGGAACTATGGCTACACCTTC. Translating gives CATSRDGTGRNYGYTF. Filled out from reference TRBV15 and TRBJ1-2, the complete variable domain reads DAMVIQNPRYQVTQFGKPVTLSCSQTLNHNVMYWYQQKSSQAPKLLFHYYDKDFNNEADTPDNFQSRRPNTSFCFLDIRSPGLGDTAMYLCATSRDGTGRNYGYTFGSGTRLTVV.

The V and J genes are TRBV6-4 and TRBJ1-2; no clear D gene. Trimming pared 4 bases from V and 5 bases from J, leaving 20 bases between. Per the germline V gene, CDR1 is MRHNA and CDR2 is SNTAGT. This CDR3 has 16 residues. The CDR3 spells CASSATLGVGVYGYTF. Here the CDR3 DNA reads TGTGCCAGCAGTGCCACCCTAGGAGTTGGGGTATATGGCTACACCTTC.

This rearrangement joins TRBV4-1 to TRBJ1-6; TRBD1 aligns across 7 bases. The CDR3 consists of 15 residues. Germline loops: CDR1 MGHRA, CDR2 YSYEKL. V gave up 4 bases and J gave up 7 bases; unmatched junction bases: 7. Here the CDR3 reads CASSPTGTDNSPLHF. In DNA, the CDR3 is TGCGCCAGCAGCCCCACCGGGACAGACAATTCACCCCTCCACTTT.

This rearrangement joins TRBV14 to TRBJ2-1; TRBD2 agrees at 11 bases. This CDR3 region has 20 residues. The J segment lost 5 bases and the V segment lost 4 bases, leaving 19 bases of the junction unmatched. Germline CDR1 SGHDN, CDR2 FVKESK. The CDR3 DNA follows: TGTGCCAGCAGCCTCCGAAACCCGACTAGCGGGACAAAGAACCACAATGAGCAGTTCTTC. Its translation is CASSLRNPTSGTKNHNEQFF.

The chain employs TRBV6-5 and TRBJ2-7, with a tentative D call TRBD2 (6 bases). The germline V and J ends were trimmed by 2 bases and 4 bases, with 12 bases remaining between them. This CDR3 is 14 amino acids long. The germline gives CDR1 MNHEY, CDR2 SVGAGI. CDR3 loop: CASSYAGPRYEQYF. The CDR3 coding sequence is TGTGCCAGCAGTTACGCGGGACCGCGGTACGAGCAGTACTTC.

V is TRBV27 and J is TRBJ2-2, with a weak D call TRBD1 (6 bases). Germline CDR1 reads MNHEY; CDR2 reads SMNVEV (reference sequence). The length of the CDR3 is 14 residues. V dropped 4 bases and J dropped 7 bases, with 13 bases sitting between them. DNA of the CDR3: TGTGCCAGCAGTTCGTACAGGGCATTCGGGGAGCTGTTTTTT. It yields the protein CASSSYRAFGELFF.

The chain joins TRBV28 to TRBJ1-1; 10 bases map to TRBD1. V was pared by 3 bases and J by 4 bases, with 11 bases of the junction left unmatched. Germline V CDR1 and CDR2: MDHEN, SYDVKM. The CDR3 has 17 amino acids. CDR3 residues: CASSLRQGAGGSTEAFF. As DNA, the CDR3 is TGTGCCAGCAGTTTGAGACAGGGGGCAGGAGGAAGCACTGAAGCTTTCTTT.

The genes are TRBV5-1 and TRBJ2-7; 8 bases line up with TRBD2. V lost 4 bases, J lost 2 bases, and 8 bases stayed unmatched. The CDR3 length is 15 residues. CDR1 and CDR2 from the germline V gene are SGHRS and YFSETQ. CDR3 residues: CASSPGGEVTYEQYF. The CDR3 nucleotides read TGCGCCAGCAGCCCCGGGGGGGAGGTGACCTACGAGCAGTACTTC.

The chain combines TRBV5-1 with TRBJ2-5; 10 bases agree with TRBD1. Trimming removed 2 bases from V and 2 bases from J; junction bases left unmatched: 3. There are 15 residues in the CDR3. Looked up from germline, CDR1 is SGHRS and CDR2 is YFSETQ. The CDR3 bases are TGCGCCAGCAGCTTAATGGGACAGGGGCAAGAGACCCAGTACTTC. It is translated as CASSLMGQGQETQYF.

The CDR3 region has the DNA TGTGCCAGCAGCGTAGAGGGACTCTCTGGAAACACCATATATTTT. It encodes CASSVEGLSGNTIYF. The rearrangement links TRBV9 to TRBJ1-3; a weak D match, TRBD1 (5 bases). V was cut by 0 bases and J by 0 bases, with 7 bases left in between. CDR1 is SGDLS, CDR2 YYNGEE, per germline. CDR3 length: 15 amino acids. The full variable domain, in which reference TRBV9 and TRBJ1-3 provide the parts outside the CDR3, is DSGVTQTPKHLITATGQRVTLRCSPRSGDLSVYWYQQSLDQGLQFLIQYYNGEERAKGNILERFSAQQFPDLHSELNLSSLELGDSALYFCASSVEGLSGNTIYFGEGSWLTVV.

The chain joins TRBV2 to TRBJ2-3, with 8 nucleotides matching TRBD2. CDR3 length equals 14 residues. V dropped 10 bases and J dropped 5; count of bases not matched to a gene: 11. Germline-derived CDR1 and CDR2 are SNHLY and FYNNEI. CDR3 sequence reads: CATKPSGGGDTQYF. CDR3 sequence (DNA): TGTGCCACCAAGCCTTCCGGGGGGGGAGATACGCAGTATTTT.

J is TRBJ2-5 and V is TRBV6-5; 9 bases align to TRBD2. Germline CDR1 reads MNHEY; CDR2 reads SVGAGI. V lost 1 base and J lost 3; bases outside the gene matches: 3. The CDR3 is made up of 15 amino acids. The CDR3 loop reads CASSYFGGGEETQYF. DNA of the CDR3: TGTGCCAGCAGTTACTTTGGCGGGGGGGAAGAGACCCAGTACTTC.

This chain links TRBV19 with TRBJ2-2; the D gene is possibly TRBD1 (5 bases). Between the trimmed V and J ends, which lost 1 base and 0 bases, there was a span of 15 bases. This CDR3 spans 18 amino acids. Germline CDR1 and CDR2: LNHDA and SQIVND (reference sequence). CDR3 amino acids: CASSIAWWEQANTGELFF. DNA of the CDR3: TGTGCCAGTAGTATAGCTTGGTGGGAACAGGCGAACACCGGGGAGCTGTTTTTT.

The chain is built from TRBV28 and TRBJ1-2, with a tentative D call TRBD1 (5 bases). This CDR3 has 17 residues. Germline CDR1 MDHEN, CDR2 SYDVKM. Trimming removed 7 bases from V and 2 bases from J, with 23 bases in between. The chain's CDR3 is CASISLDGANWNYGYTF. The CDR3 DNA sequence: TGTGCCAGCATCTCCCTGGACGGGGCCAACTGGAACTATGGCTACACCTTC.

As DNA, the CDR3 is TGTGCCAGCAGCCAGCGGGGCCAAGAGACCCAGTACTTC. Translation: CASSQRGQETQYF. The chain is built from TRBV9 and TRBJ2-5, with 7 positions matching TRBD2. Germline lookup yields CDR1 SGDLS and CDR2 YYNGEE. The CDR3 is 13 residues long. Trimming at V came to 4 bases and at J to 1 base, leaving 1 base not matched to a gene.

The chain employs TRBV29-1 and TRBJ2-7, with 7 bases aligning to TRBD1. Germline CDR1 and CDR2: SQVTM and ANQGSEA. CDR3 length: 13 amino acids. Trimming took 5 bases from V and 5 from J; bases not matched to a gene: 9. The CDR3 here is CSVTPTGLNEQYF. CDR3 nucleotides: TGCAGCGTTACCCCGACAGGGCTGAACGAGCAGTACTTC.

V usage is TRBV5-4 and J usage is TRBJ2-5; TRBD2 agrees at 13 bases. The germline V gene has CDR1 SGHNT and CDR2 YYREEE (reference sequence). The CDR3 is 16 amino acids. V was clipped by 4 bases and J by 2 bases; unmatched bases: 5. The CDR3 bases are TGTGCCAGCAGCGTGGGACTAGCGGGGATACAAGAGACCCAGTACTTC. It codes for CASSVGLAGIQETQYF.

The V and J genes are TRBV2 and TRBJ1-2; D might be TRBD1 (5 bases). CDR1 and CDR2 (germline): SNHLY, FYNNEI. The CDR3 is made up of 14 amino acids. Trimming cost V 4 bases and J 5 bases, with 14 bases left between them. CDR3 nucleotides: TGTGCCAGCAGTGTCCTCGGGACGGCGTATGGCTACACCTTC. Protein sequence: CASSVLGTAYGYTF.

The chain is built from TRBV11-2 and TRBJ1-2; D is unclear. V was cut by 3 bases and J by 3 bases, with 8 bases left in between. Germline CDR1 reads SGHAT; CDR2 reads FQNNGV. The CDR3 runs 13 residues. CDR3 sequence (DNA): TGTGCCAGCAGCTTCGATGAGGACTATGGCTACACCTTC. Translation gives CASSFDEDYGYTF.

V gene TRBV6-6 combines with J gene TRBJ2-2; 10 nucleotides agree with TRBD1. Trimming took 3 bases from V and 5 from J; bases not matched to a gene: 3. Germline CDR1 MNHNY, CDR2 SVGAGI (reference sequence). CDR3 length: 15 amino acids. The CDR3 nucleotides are TGTGCCAGCAGTTATAGGGGACAGGGGACCGGGGAGCTGTTTTTT. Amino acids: CASSYRGQGTGELFF.

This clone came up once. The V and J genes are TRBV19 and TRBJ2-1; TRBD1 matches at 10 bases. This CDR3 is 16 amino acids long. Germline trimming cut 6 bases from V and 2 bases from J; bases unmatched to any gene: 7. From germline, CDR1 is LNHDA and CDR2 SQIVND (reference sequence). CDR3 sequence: CASSRRGQGTYNEQFF. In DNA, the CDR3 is TGTGCCAGTAGCAGAAGGGGACAGGGGACCTACAATGAGCAGTTCTTC.

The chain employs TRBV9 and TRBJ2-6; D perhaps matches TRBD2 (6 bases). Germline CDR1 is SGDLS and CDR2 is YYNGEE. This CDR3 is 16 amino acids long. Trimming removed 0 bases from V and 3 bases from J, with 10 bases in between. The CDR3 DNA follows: TGTGCCAGCAGCGTAGTGTCAGCGGGTGGGGCCAACGTCCTGACTTTC. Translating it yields CASSVVSAGGANVLTF.

The CDR3 DNA is TGCGCCAGCAGCTTGGACAGCTTTAATGAAAAACTGTTTTTT. As protein: CASSLDSFNEKLFF. The chain couples TRBV5-1 to TRBJ1-4; D is ambiguous. Per the germline V gene, CDR1 is SGHRS and CDR2 is YFSETQ. The CDR3 has 14 residues. The V end lost 0 bases, the J end lost 4 bases, and 7 bases lay between the germline ends.

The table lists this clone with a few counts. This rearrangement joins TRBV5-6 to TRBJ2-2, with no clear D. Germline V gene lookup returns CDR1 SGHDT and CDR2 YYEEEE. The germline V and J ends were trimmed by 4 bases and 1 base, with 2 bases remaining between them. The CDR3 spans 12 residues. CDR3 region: CASSQNTGELFF. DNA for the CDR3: TGTGCCAGCAGCCAGAACACCGGGGAGCTGTTTTTT.

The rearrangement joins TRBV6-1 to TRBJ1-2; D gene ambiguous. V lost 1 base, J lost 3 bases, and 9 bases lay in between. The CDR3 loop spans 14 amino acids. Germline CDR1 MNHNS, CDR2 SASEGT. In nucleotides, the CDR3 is TGTGCCAGCAGTGAAGGGTGGGAATACTATGGCTACACCTTC. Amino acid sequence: CASSEGWEYYGYTF.